This TCR beta chain was recovered during a study of T cell responses to AZD1222 COVID-19 vaccine. From germline, CDR1 is SGHNT and CDR2 YENEEA. This CDR3 spans 15 amino acids. Deletions cut 5 bases from V and 3 bases from J, with 14 bases between. Sequencing was performed with immunoSEQ multiplex PCR; in TCRdb, only in-frame clones are kept and a portion is missing. The table includes some 150,000 clones, 80% to 95% detected once. The starting material was peripheral blood, obtained on day 0 of AZD1222 vaccination. The TCR comes from an adult in good health. The V gene is TRBV11-3, the J gene TRBJ2-1; no clear D gene. CDR3 region: CASSLGLLNYNEQFF. The CDR3 DNA sequence: TGTGCCAGCAGCCTCGGGCTTCTTAACTACAATGAGCAGTTCTTC.